This T cell receptor (beta chain) was profiled in a study of T cell changes during pregnancy in multiple sclerosis. CDR3 size: 12 residues. Germline lookup yields CDR1 SQVTM and CDR2 ANQGSEA. V shed 8 bases and J shed 1 base, with 12 bases lying between them. The data were produced by immunoSEQ multiplex PCR, yet TCRdb's version contains in-frame clones alone and is incomplete. The sample carries about 46,000 clones, around 93% recorded once. The receptor's source is a female donor with multiple sclerosis, enrolled in a pregnancy study. This sequence joins TRBV29-1 and TRBJ2-7; a possible D gene is TRBD1 (5 bases). Sample: peripheral blood, taken in the third trimester of pregnancy. CDR3 amino acids: CSPDIPSYEQYF. CDR3 sequence (DNA): TGCAGCCCGGACATACCATCCTACGAGCAGTACTTC.